Below are 18 T cell receptor beta chains sequenced from a single sample in a study of blood T cell repertoires in COVID-19 (dated by TCRdb to about 2020). Libraries were constructed by the immunoSEQ multiplex PCR assay. Drawn from immuneACCESS, this table holds only the in-frame rearrangements with V and J called that TCRdb kept. Clones are partly lost; checked studies trace under half to an unresolved V gene and leave the rest unexplained. The table for this sample lists 95,000 to 110,000 clones; around 83% of them were counted only once. Approximately 4.3% of the sample rests with the top ten. The specimen was peripheral blood. These receptors all come from a man aged 65 to 85 with acute or convalescent COVID-19.

The chain links TRBV19 to TRBJ1-5, with TRBD1 as a possible D gene (6 bases). V was trimmed by 2 bases and J by 6 bases, leaving 14 bases between them. Per germline, CDR1 LNHDA and CDR2 SQIVND (reference sequence). CDR3 length: 15 amino acids. For the CDR3, the DNA is TGTGCCAGTAGTATAACGACACAGGGTGGTCAGCCCCAGCATTTT. Translation gives CASSITTQGGQPQHF.

The chain carries TRBV5-1 and TRBJ1-2; 8 nucleotides align to TRBD1. V dropped 2 bases and J dropped 6; count of bases not matched to a gene: 9. The CDR3 is made up of 15 amino acids. The germline gives CDR1 SGHRS, CDR2 YFSETQ. CDR3 nucleotide sequence: TGCGCCAGCAGCTTAGGGGCAGGGGGCAGGGATGGCTACACCTTC. Amino acids: CASSLGAGGRDGYTF.

The CDR3 bases are TGTGCCAGCAGTGAAAGCGGGGGGGCCGAAGAGACCCAGTACTTC. It is translated as CASSESGGAEETQYF. The genes are TRBV2 and TRBJ2-5; 10 nucleotides align to TRBD2. V gave up 2 bases and J gave up 3 bases; unmatched junction bases: 3. Per the germline V gene, CDR1 is SNHLY and CDR2 is FYNNEI. CDR3 length: 15 amino acids.

V and J are TRBV6-5 and TRBJ2-6, with D perhaps matching TRBD1 (6 bases). The CDR3 loop spans 14 amino acids. CDR1 and CDR2 from the germline V gene are MNHEY and SVGAGI. Trimming pared 11 bases from V and 2 bases from J, leaving 13 bases between. The CDR3, as DNA: TGTGCCTCTTTGCACAGGGCTGGGGCCAACGTCCTGACTTTC. Amino acid sequence: CASLHRAGANVLTF.

The chain carries TRBV7-9 and TRBJ1-2; D call uncertain. The ends were cut back, 5 bases at V and 8 bases at J, with 18 bases in the middle. The germline V gene has CDR1 SEHNR and CDR2 FQNEAQ (reference sequence). CDR3 length: 14 amino acids. The chain's CDR3 is CASSPPTGPWGYTF. The CDR3 DNA sequence: TGTGCCAGCAGCCCCCCCACGGGTCCGTGGGGCTACACCTTC.

The V and J genes are TRBV19 and TRBJ1-2; the D gene is possibly TRBD1 (6 bases). The CDR3 totals 12 residues. Germline V gene lookup returns CDR1 LNHDA and CDR2 SQIVND (reference sequence). Trimming removed 8 bases at V and 5 bases at J, with 12 bases between. The CDR3 DNA follows: TGTGCCAGTTACAGGGTTGGGTATGGCTACACCTTC. This encodes CASYRVGYGYTF.

The V call is TRBV7-9, the J call TRBJ2-7; D not certain. Looked up from germline, CDR1 is SEHNR and CDR2 is FQNEAQ (reference sequence). This CDR3 contains 11 residues. Deletions cut 5 bases from V and 0 bases from J, with 2 bases between. The CDR3 loop reads CASSHSYEQYF. CDR3 nucleotides: TGTGCCAGCAGCCACTCCTACGAGCAGTACTTC.

V usage is TRBV19 and J usage is TRBJ1-5; 8 positions match TRBD1. This CDR3 is 13 amino acids long. Germline V gives CDR1 LNHDA, CDR2 SQIVND (reference sequence). J lost 9 bases, V lost 6 bases, and 7 bases had no gene match. DNA of the CDR3: TGTGCCAGTAGCCGCGGACAGGGAGGGCCCCAGCATTTT. Translating it yields CASSRGQGGPQHF.

With respect to this clone: At one of its ends the junction is not consistent with the germline gene, which may arise from a read error. V usage is TRBV7-7 and J usage is TRBJ2-1; 8 nucleotides line up with TRBD1. The germline gives CDR1 SSHAT, CDR2 FNYEAQ (reference sequence). The CDR3 runs 14 residues. The CDR3: CASSPTGDHIEQFF. The CDR3 DNA reads as TGTGCTAGCAGTCCGACAGGGGATCACATTGAGCAGTTCTTC.

The V call is TRBV19, the J call TRBJ2-2; TRBD1 matches at 11 bases. V shed 9 bases, J shed 4 bases, and the junction held 13 bases outside the gene matches. The CDR3 is made up of 17 amino acids. Germline V CDR1 and CDR2: LNHDA, SQIVND (reference sequence). This CDR3 is CASKLSWTGGFTGELFF. CDR3 DNA: TGTGCCAGCAAACTCAGCTGGACAGGGGGCTTCACCGGGGAGCTGTTTTTT.

The chain combines TRBV6-5 with TRBJ2-1; tentative D call: TRBD2 (6 bases). CDR1 is MNHEY and CDR2 is SVGAGI in the germline V gene. This CDR3 comprises 12 residues. Between the trimmed V and J ends, which lost 6 bases and 7 bases, there was a span of 10 bases. The CDR3 DNA reads as TGTGCCAGCAGACTTGGACTAAATGAGCAGTTCTTC. Translating gives CASRLGLNEQFF.

The genes are TRBV19 and TRBJ1-5; weak D call: TRBD1 (6 bases). Germline CDR1 LNHDA, CDR2 SQIVND (reference sequence). The CDR3 spans 13 residues. With 2 bases removed from V and 4 bases from J, the gap between germline ends came to 6 bases. CDR3: CASSITGNQPQHF. CDR3 nucleotides: TGTGCCAGTAGTATAACAGGGAATCAGCCCCAGCATTTT.

This clone was observed a few times. The chain employs TRBV7-2 and TRBJ1-5, with a weak D call TRBD1 (5 bases). This CDR3 is built from 16 residues. Trimming removed 6 bases at V and 3 bases at J, with 18 bases between. Germline CDR1 SGHTA, CDR2 FQGNSA. Here the CDR3 reads CASRGMGQGSNQPQHF. Written as DNA, the CDR3 is TGTGCCAGCAGAGGAATGGGGCAGGGTTCCAATCAGCCCCAGCATTTT.

The V gene is TRBV10-3, the J gene TRBJ1-6; D is undetermined. CDR1 ENHRY and CDR2 SYGVKD come from the germline V gene. There are 15 residues in the CDR3. Trimming left V 6 bases short and J 4 bases short, with 13 bases between. The CDR3 nucleotides are TGTGCCATCAGCCTGAGGGAGGATTATAATTCACCCCTCCACTTT. This codes for CAISLREDYNSPLHF.

This clone came up a few times. The J gene is TRBJ1-2, the V gene TRBV7-8; 7 positions match TRBD1. V lost 1 base to trimming and J lost 2 bases; unmatched junction nucleotides: 7. The V gene's germline CDR1 is SGHVS and CDR2 FQNEAQ. The CDR3 consists of 16 residues. The CDR3 DNA follows: TGTGCCAGCAGCTTAGAAAGGGGGCGCTTAAACTATGGCTACACCTTC. It codes for CASSLERGRLNYGYTF.

This chain joins TRBV10-3 and TRBJ2-1; TRBD2 agrees at 12 bases. The CDR3 extends over 17 amino acids. Germline loops: CDR1 ENHRY, CDR2 SYGVKD. V was clipped by 2 bases and J by 8 bases; unmatched bases: 10. The CDR3: CAISEGRTSGEKYEQFF. CDR3 bases: TGTGCCATCAGTGAGGGAAGGACTAGCGGGGAGAAGTATGAGCAGTTCTTC.

This clone was seen a single time. J is TRBJ1-1 and V is TRBV12-3 or TRBV12-4, with D possibly being TRBD1 (5 bases). Trimming shortened V by 5 bases and J by 1 base, and 8 bases separated the two germline ends. This CDR3 has 13 residues. CDR3 sequence (DNA): TGTGCCAGCAGTCGCGGACAGAACACTGAAGCTTTCTTT. It is translated as CASSRGQNTEAFF.

CDR3 bases: TGTGCCAGCAGCGGACAGTTAAATGAAAAACTGTTTTTT. As protein: CASSGQLNEKLFF. V is TRBV6-2 or TRBV6-3 and J is TRBJ1-4; a possible D gene is TRBD1 (6 bases). Germline V lookup: CDR1 MNHEY, CDR2 SVGEGT. The CDR3 has 13 residues. Trimming took 6 bases from V and 5 from J, leaving 10 bases between them.